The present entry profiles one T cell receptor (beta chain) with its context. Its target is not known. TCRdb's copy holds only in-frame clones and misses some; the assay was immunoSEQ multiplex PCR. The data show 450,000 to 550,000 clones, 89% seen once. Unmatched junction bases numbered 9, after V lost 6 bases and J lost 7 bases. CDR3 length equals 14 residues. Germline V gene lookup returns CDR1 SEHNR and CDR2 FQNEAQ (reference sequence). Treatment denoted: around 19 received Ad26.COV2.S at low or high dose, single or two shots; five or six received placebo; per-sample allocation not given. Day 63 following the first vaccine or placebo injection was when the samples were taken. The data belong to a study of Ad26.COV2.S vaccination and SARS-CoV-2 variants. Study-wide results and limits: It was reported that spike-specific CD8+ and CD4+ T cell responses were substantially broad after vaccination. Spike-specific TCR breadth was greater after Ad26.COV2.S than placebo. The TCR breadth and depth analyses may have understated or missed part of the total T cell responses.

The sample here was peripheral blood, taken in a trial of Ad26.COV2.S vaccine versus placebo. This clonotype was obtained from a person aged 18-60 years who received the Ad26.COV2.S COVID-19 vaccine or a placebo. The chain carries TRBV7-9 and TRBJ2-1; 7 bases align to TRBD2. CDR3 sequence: CASSWSGGWNEQFF. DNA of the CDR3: TGTGCCAGCAGTTGGTCGGGGGGATGGAATGAGCAGTTCTTC.